What follows are 15 T cell receptor beta chains derived from one specimen sequenced in a study of T-cell memory formation after mild COVID-19. TCRdb independently ran MiXCR on the 5' RACE reads; one entry per CDR3 protein. This repertoire shows approximately 65,000 distinct CDR3 sequences, about 9.4% found once; its top ten account for approximately 1.1%. Sequencing input: PBMCs or a T cell subset sorted from them (not recorded which). These TCRs come from a man aged 18 to 30 who had mild COVID-19 (a few samples of this study predate the infection). Cell type and time point are not known.

The chain carries TRBV6-1 and TRBJ2-5, with TRBD2 as a possible D gene (5 bases). Germline-derived CDR1 and CDR2 are MNHNS and SASEGT. The V end lost 5 bases, the J end lost 6 bases, and 13 bases lay between the germline ends. The CDR3 spans 13 residues. CDR3 protein: CASSLLRVQTQYF. The CDR3 nucleotides read TGTGCCAGCAGTCTTTTGCGGGTGCAGACCCAGTACTTC.

This clonotype occurred many times. This chain links TRBV29-1 with TRBJ2-1; D not resolved. The CDR3 has 10 residues. The V and J ends lost 6 bases and 12 bases respectively, with 12 bases between them. Germline lookup yields CDR1 SQVTM and CDR2 ANQGSEA. The CDR3 DNA follows: TGCAGCGTCCACGAACTTGGGCAGTTCTTC. Amino acid sequence: CSVHELGQFF.

This clonotype was seen more than once but under ten times. The J gene is TRBJ2-2, the V gene TRBV2; weak D call: TRBD2 (5 bases). Germline CDR1 and CDR2: SNHLY and FYNNEI. The CDR3 totals 13 residues. V was trimmed by 8 bases and J by 2 bases, leaving 9 bases between them. This CDR3 is CASLRLNTGELFF. CDR3 coding DNA: TGTGCCAGCCTTAGACTAAACACCGGGGAGCTGTTTTTT.

The J gene is TRBJ1-1, the V gene TRBV5-6; the D is unclear. V dropped 4 bases and J dropped 0 bases, with 7 bases sitting between them. Germline V gives CDR1 SGHDT, CDR2 YYEEEE. The CDR3 has 13 amino acids. CDR3 sequence: CASSRGMNTEAFF. The CDR3 DNA follows: TGTGCCAGCAGCCGCGGGATGAACACTGAAGCTTTCTTT. The whole variable domain, remainder taken from reference TRBV5-6 and TRBJ1-1, is DAGVTQSPTHLIKTRGQQVTLRCSPKSGHDTVSWYQQALGQGPQFIFQYYEEEERQRGNFPDRFSGHQFPNYSSELNVNALLLGDSALYLCASSRGMNTEAFFGQGTRLTVV.

This clonotype was observed a handful of times. The V call is TRBV28, the J call TRBJ1-2; D gene uncertain. The CDR3 length is 12 residues. The germline V gene encodes CDR1 MDHEN and CDR2 SYDVKM. With 5 bases removed from V and 7 bases from J, the gap between germline ends came to 11 bases. The CDR3 is CASSVSGSGYTF. For the CDR3, the DNA is TGTGCCAGCAGTGTCTCAGGATCTGGCTACACCTTC.

The chain uses TRBV11-2 and TRBJ2-4, with D unclear. The germline gives CDR1 SGHAT, CDR2 FQNNGV. The length of the CDR3 is 13 residues. V lost 0 bases to trimming and J lost 0 bases, with 0 bases between them. This CDR3 is CASSLEAKNIQYF. CDR3 coding DNA: TGTGCCAGCAGCTTAGAAGCCAAAAACATTCAGTACTTC. Supplemented by reference TRBV11-2 and TRBJ2-4, the full variable domain reads EAGVAQSPRYKIIEKRQSVAFWCNPISGHATLYWYQQILGQGPKLLIQFQNNGVVDDSQLPKDRFSAERLKGVDSTLKIQPAKLEDSAVYLCASSLEAKNIQYFGAGTRLSVL.

This clonotype was recorded at least ten times. J is TRBJ2-5 and V is TRBV5-1, with a possible D match to TRBD2 (6 bases). This CDR3 comprises 16 residues. V dropped 3 bases and J dropped 1 base, with 16 bases sitting between them. The germline V gene encodes CDR1 SGHRS and CDR2 YFSETQ. The CDR3 region has the DNA TGCGCCAGCAGCTCCGGCGGGCGGGGTTCCCAAGAGACCCAGTACTTC. This gives the protein CASSSGGRGSQETQYF. The entire variable domain, with the rest obtained from reference TRBV5-1 and TRBJ2-5, is as follows: KAGVTQTPRYLIKTRGQQVTLSCSPISGHRSVSWYQQTPGQGLQFLFEYFSETQRNKGNFPGRFSGRQFSNSRSEMNVSTLELGDSALYLCASSSGGRGSQETQYFGPGTRLLVL.

This chain links TRBV4-1 with TRBJ1-2; the D gene is possibly TRBD1 (6 bases). The CDR3 extends over 15 amino acids. V dropped 3 bases and J dropped 2 bases, with 13 bases sitting between them. The germline V gene has CDR1 MGHRA and CDR2 YSYEKL. The CDR3 DNA is TGCGCCAGCAGCCATCGCGGGAGGGGGAACTATGGCTACACCTTC. Protein: CASSHRGRGNYGYTF.

This clonotype was detected a few times. The chain carries TRBV6-2 or TRBV6-3 and TRBJ2-1; weak D call: TRBD1 (5 bases). The CDR3 is 12 residues long. Germline values: CDR1 MNHEY, CDR2 SVGEGT. The ends were cut back, 6 bases at V and 9 bases at J, with 12 bases in the middle. CDR3: CASRQGGGEQFF. The CDR3 DNA reads TGTGCCAGCAGGCAGGGTGGCGGTGAGCAGTTCTTC.

This clonotype was picked up a small number of times. The V call is TRBV3-1, the J call TRBJ2-1; D gene uncertain. CDR3 length: 15 residues. The germline gives CDR1 LGHDT, CDR2 YNNKEL (reference sequence). Trimming cost V 4 bases and J 0 bases, with 10 bases left between them. CDR3 nucleotide sequence: TGTGCCAGCAGCCCCGGACCTGCCTCCTACAATGAGCAGTTCTTC. This codes for CASSPGPASYNEQFF.

The chain couples TRBV6-5 to TRBJ1-1, with D hard to call. The CDR3 runs 11 residues. The V and J ends lost 5 bases and 7 bases respectively, with 8 bases between them. Per the germline V gene, CDR1 is MNHEY and CDR2 is SVGAGI. The CDR3 is CASSARYEAFF. CDR3 DNA: TGTGCCAGCAGTGCTCGATATGAAGCTTTCTTT.

The CDR3 is CASSPHTGGVQPQHF. For the CDR3, the DNA is TGTGCCAGCAGCCCACACACAGGGGGCGTTCAGCCCCAGCATTTT. This chain uses TRBV7-2 with TRBJ1-5, with TRBD1 matching over 9 bases. Trimming removed 5 bases from V and 6 bases from J; junction bases left unmatched: 8. CDR3 length: 15 residues. Germline CDR1 SGHTA, CDR2 FQGNSA.

This clonotype turned up a few times. This sequence joins TRBV18 and TRBJ2-5; 15 nucleotides agree with TRBD2. The CDR3 length is 17 residues. Germline V gene lookup returns CDR1 KGHSH and CDR2 LQKENI. The V gene end was trimmed by 6 bases and the J gene end by 2 bases; junction bases not matched to a gene: 7. The CDR3 loop is CASSGTSGGNQQETQYF. CDR3 DNA sequence: TGTGCCAGCTCCGGGACTAGCGGGGGGAACCAACAAGAGACCCAGTACTTC.

This clonotype was counted only a few times. The V call is TRBV20-1, the J call TRBJ2-5, with a possible D match to TRBD2 (5 bases). V lost 5 bases to trimming and J lost 7 bases, with 14 bases between them. The CDR3 totals 12 residues. Germline values: CDR1 DFQATT, CDR2 SNEGSKA (reference sequence). Written as DNA, the CDR3 is TGCAGTGCTCCGCCGGGCGAGGGGACCCAGTACTTC. This encodes CSAPPGEGTQYF.

The V and J genes are TRBV5-1 and TRBJ1-1; no clear D. This CDR3 is built from 14 residues. Germline lookup yields CDR1 SGHRS and CDR2 YFSETQ. Trimming cost V 2 bases and J 3 bases, with 11 bases left between them. CDR3 protein: CASSFGDGYTEAFF. The DNA for the CDR3 is TGCGCCAGCAGCTTCGGAGACGGATACACTGAAGCTTTCTTT.